The clone carrying this T cell receptor beta chain was seen a few times. Its antigen is unidentified. Arm-PCR with iRepertoire HTBI primers amplified the CDR3 regions for these TCR beta libraries. From the multiplex PCR reads, TCRdb called clonotypes with MiXCR, one entry per CDR3 protein. The sample has a few hundred thousand distinct CDR3 sequences, about 17% seen once. This specimen belongs to a study of regulatory T cells in long-lasting Graves disease. Findings and limits, study-wide: Graves' patients with persistent disease showed TCR diversity lower than patients newly diagnosed.

The CDR3 spans 15 residues. V gave up 0 bases and J gave up 8 bases, with 13 bases separating them. Germline assignment: CDR1 MNHEY and CDR2 SVGEGT. The time point: newly diagnosed GD, antithyroid drugs for less than 3 months. Isolated PBMC RNA provided the starting material for the TCR library. These data were likewise used in another study, on T cells in Graves' hyperthyroidism and ophthalmopathy.

The source was peripheral blood mononuclear cells (PBMCs), collected at new diagnosis, from a patient treated with antithyroid drugs. The sequence came from a woman between 18 and 30 years old with Graves disease. This sequence joins TRBV6-2 or TRBV6-3 and TRBJ1-4; D is unclear. The CDR3 region is CASSYSMAVPEKLFF. CDR3 DNA sequence: TGTGCCAGCAGTTACTCGATGGCAGTGCCAGAAAAACTGTTTTTT.